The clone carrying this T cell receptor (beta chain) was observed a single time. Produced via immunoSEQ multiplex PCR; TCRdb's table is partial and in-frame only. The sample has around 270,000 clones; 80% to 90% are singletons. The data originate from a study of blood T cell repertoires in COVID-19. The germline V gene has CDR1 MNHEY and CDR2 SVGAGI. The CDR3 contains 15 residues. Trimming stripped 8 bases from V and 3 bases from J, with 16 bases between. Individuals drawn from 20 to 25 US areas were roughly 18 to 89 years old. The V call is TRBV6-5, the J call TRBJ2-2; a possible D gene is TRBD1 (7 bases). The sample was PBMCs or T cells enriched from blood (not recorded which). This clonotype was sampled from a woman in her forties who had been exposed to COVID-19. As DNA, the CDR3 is TGTGCCAGCGGCCCCGGCAGGGGGGACACCGGGGAGCTGTTTTTT. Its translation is CASGPGRGDTGELFF.